These T cell receptor beta chains were read from a single sample in a study of T cell repertoires in cytomegalovirus infection. TCRdb reprocessed the reads with MiXCR, giving one entry per CDR3 protein. The table has fewer than 200,000 distinct CDR3 sequences, around 14% seen once; the top ten hold roughly 30%. Sequenced sample: PBMCs. The receptor source for this set is a human donor in good health (CMV status not recorded). Some clones in this sample may be carry-over from other donors' samples. Each CDR3 is given with its conserved first and last residue. A D gene is named only where the DNA matches it firmly. Clone sizes are given selectively: once, few, many, or a class where the clone is expanded.

size: few
V: TRBV10-3
D: NA
J: TRBJ1-2
length: 13
CDR3: CAISGNEGYGYTF
DNA: TGTGCCATCAGTGGGAATGAGGGTTATGGCTACACCTTC

size: NA
V: TRBV29-1
D: NA
J: TRBJ2-7
length: 13
CDR3: CSVATGWDYEQYF
DNA: TGCAGCGTTGCCACAGGGTGGGACTACGAGCAGTACTTC

size: few
V: TRBV25-1
D: NA
J: TRBJ1-4
length: 16
CDR3: CASSESGTTTNEKLFF
DNA: TGTGCCAGCAGTGAATCCGGGACAACAACTAATGAAAAACTGTTTTTT

size: few
V: TRBV25-1
D: NA
J: TRBJ1-1
length: 13
CDR3: CASSGQWTPEAFF
DNA: TGTGCCAGCAGTGGTCAGTGGACCCCTGAAGCTTTCTTT

size: few
V: TRBV25-1
D: NA
J: TRBJ2-7
length: 15
CDR3: CASSEGHLRTYEQYF
DNA: TGTGCCAGCAGTGAAGGGCATCTACGCACTTACGAGCAGTACTTC

size: NA
V: TRBV7-3
D: NA
J: TRBJ2-2
length: 15
CDR3: CASSLKGGGTGELFF
DNA: TGTGCCAGCAGCTTAAAAGGAGGGGGAACCGGGGAGCTGTTTTTT

size: many
V: TRBV5-1
D: TRBD1
J: TRBJ2-1
length: 15
CDR3: CASSFRTGGYNEQFF
DNA: TGCGCCAGCAGCTTCCGGACAGGGGGATACAATGAGCAGTTCTTC

size: few
V: TRBV4-2
D: NA
J: TRBJ2-1
length: 17
CDR3: CASSLVPLGQFPNEQFF
DNA: TGTGCCAGCAGCCTCGTTCCCCTCGGACAGTTCCCTAATGAGCAGTTCTTC

size: many
V: TRBV29-1
D: NA
J: TRBJ2-1
length: 11
CDR3: CSVARGNEQFF
DNA: TGCAGCGTCGCCCGCGGGAATGAGCAGTTCTTC

size: many
V: TRBV12-3/TRBV12-4
D: NA
J: TRBJ2-1
length: 13
CDR3: CASSLGGEDEQFF
DNA: TGTGCCAGCAGTTTAGGGGGCGAGGATGAGCAGTTCTTC

size: few
V: TRBV6-2/TRBV6-3
D: TRBD1
J: TRBJ2-5
length: 14
CDR3: CASSRQGRAETQYF
DNA: TGTGCCAGCAGCCGACAGGGTAGAGCAGAGACCCAGTACTTC

size: NA
V: TRBV20-1
D: NA
J: TRBJ1-1
length: 16
CDR3: CSATGDRTREYTEAFF
DNA: TGCAGTGCTACAGGAGACAGGACTCGTGAGTACACTGAAGCTTTCTTT

size: many
V: TRBV12-3/TRBV12-4
D: TRBD2
J: TRBJ2-2
length: 15
CDR3: CASKQGLAGFGELFF
DNA: TGTGCCAGCAAACAGGGGCTAGCGGGATTCGGGGAGCTGTTTTTT

size: NA
V: TRBV6-1
D: NA
J: TRBJ1-5
length: 13
CDR3: CASSEGLNQPQHF
DNA: TGTGCCAGCAGTGAAGGACTTAATCAGCCCCAGCATTTT

size: NA
V: TRBV10-3
D: NA
J: TRBJ2-7
length: 16
CDR3: CAISESKEKISYEQYF
DNA: TGTGCCATCAGTGAGTCGAAAGAGAAAATCTCCTACGAGCAGTACTTC

size: NA
V: TRBV4-1
D: NA
J: TRBJ2-5
length: 15
CDR3: CASSQDRGGTETQYF
DNA: TGCGCCAGCAGCCAAGATCGTGGAGGGACGGAGACCCAGTACTTC

size: NA
V: TRBV20-1
D: NA
J: TRBJ2-7
length: 13
CDR3: CSASMGLAYEQYF
DNA: TGCAGTGCTAGTATGGGTCTAGCGTACGAGCAGTACTTC

size: NA
V: TRBV5-1
D: NA
J: TRBJ2-2
length: 16
CDR3: CASSPEGLTGTGELFF
DNA: TGCGCCAGCAGCCCGGAGGGCCTCACCGGGACCGGGGAGCTGTTTTTT

size: NA
V: TRBV7-8
D: NA
J: TRBJ1-1
length: 13
CDR3: CASSLTLDTEAFF
DNA: TGTGCCAGCAGCTTAACTTTGGACACTGAAGCTTTCTTT

size: many
V: TRBV7-9
D: TRBD1
J: TRBJ1-2
length: 15
CDR3: CASSSDRAPNYGYTF
DNA: TGTGCCAGCAGCTCGGACAGGGCCCCTAACTATGGCTACACCTTC

size: once
V: TRBV29-1
D: NA
J: TRBJ2-7
length: 15
CDR3: CSVEDTEKGEYEQYF
DNA: TGCAGCGTTGAAGATACGGAGAAAGGTGAATACGAGCAGTACTTC

size: few
V: TRBV27
D: NA
J: TRBJ2-2
length: 13
CDR3: CASSLPNTGELFF
DNA: TGTGCCAGCAGTCTCCCAAACACCGGGGAGCTGTTTTTT

size: many
V: TRBV19
D: TRBD1
J: TRBJ2-2
length: 14
CDR3: CASTGQGFSGELFF
DNA: TGTGCCAGTACGGGACAGGGGTTTTCCGGGGAGCTGTTTTTT

size: many
V: TRBV28
D: TRBD2
J: TRBJ2-1
length: 17
CDR3: CASSFSGGRATGNEQFF
DNA: TGTGCCAGCAGTTTTAGTGGCGGGAGGGCCACGGGCAATGAGCAGTTCTTC

size: few
V: TRBV12-3/TRBV12-4
D: TRBD1
J: TRBJ1-5
length: 15
CDR3: CASSPGTGFNQPQHF
DNA: TGTGCCAGCAGTCCCGGGACAGGGTTCAATCAGCCCCAGCATTTT

size: many
V: TRBV27
D: TRBD1
J: TRBJ1-4
length: 14
CDR3: CASSLTGAEEKLFF
DNA: TGTGCCAGCAGTTTAACAGGGGCTGAGGAAAAACTGTTTTTT

size: NA
V: TRBV28
D: NA
J: TRBJ1-2
length: 13
CDR3: CASSFRWGGGYTF
DNA: TGTGCCAGCAGTTTTCGGTGGGGTGGAGGCTACACCTTC

size: few
V: TRBV28
D: NA
J: TRBJ2-1
length: 16
CDR3: CASAGVGIKSYNEQFF
DNA: TGTGCCAGCGCCGGGGTCGGGATCAAGTCCTACAATGAGCAGTTCTTC